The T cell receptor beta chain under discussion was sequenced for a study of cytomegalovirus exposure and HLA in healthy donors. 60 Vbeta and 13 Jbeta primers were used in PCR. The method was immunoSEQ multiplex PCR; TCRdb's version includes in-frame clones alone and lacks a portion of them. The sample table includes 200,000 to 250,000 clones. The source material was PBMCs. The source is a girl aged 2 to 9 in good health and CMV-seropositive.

CDR3 region: CASSYSGGSNEKLFF. Here the CDR3 DNA reads TGTGCCAGCAGCTACTCAGGGGGTTCTAATGAAAAACTGTTTTTT. This chain uses TRBV7-8 with TRBJ1-4, with 7 bases identical to TRBD1. The germline CDR1 and CDR2 sequences are SGHVS and FQNEAQ. The CDR3 is made up of 15 amino acids. Trimming removed 4 bases from V and 3 bases from J; junction bases left unmatched: 5. The entire variable domain, with the rest obtained from reference TRBV7-8 and TRBJ1-4, is as follows: GAGVSQSPRYKVAKRGQDVALRCDPISGHVSLFWYQQALGQGPEFLTYFQNEAQLDKSGLPSDRFFAERPEGSVSTLKIQRTQQEDSAVYLCASSYSGGSNEKLFFGSGTQLSVL.